These 28 T cell receptor beta chains were all obtained from the same sample, sequenced in a study of T-cell memory formation after mild COVID-19. TCRdb reprocessed the 5' RACE reads with MiXCR, giving one entry per CDR3 protein. The sample lists hundreds of thousands of distinct CDR3 sequences; roughly 17% were seen once. The sample consisted of PBMCs or a T cell subset sorted from them (not recorded which). Receptors were obtained from an adult woman who had mild COVID-19 (a few samples of this study predate the infection). Cell type and time point are not known.

This clonotype turned up a few times. CDR3 region: CAISLTGSNEQFF. The DNA of the CDR3 is TGTGCCATCAGCCTGACAGGAAGCAATGAGCAGTTCTTC. J is TRBJ2-1 and V is TRBV10-3; perhaps TRBD1 as D (6 bases). The CDR3 has 13 amino acids. Germline assignment: CDR1 ENHRY and CDR2 SYGVKD. Trimming stripped 6 bases from V and 6 bases from J, with 12 bases between.

This clonotype was counted a few times. The chain links TRBV6-6 to TRBJ2-1; TRBD1 matches at 10 bases. Germline CDR1 MNHNY, CDR2 SVGAGI (reference sequence). V lost 6 bases to trimming and J lost 10 bases; unmatched junction nucleotides: 15. CDR3 length: 16 amino acids. CDR3 sequence reads: CASSLTGTGEGDEQFF. CDR3 nucleotides: TGTGCCAGCAGCCTTACCGGGACAGGGGAGGGTGACGAGCAGTTCTTC.

The V and J genes are TRBV27 and TRBJ2-7; D remains unclear. V was trimmed by 8 bases and J by 0 bases, leaving 8 bases between them. Looked up from germline, CDR1 is MNHEY and CDR2 is SMNVEV (reference sequence). The CDR3 contains 12 residues. The CDR3 bases are TGTGCCAGCTTCGGGCCCTCCTACGAGCAGTACTTC. Residues: CASFGPSYEQYF.

This clonotype was picked up many times. V is TRBV20-1 and J is TRBJ1-2, with TRBD1 as a possible D gene (5 bases). The germline CDR1 and CDR2 sequences are DFQATT and SNEGSKA (reference sequence). This CDR3 has 15 amino acids. V shed 7 bases and J shed 5 bases, with 23 bases lying between them. The CDR3: CSVTMGFEGPYGYTF. CDR3 nucleotides: TGCAGTGTAACAATGGGTTTTGAGGGACCTTATGGCTACACCTTC.

This chain links TRBV6-2 or TRBV6-3 with TRBJ2-2; tentatively, D is TRBD1 (6 bases). CDR1 is MNHEY and CDR2 is SVGEGT in the germline V gene. V lost 5 bases and J 2 bases, leaving 15 bases between the germline ends. The CDR3 covers 16 residues. This CDR3 is CASSKAGTLNTGELFF. The DNA for the CDR3 is TGTGCCAGCAGTAAAGCCGGGACACTTAACACCGGGGAGCTGTTTTTT.

This clonotype was observed many times. Because the CDR3's place on the DNA is in doubt, the DNA is left out and the CDR3 is given as listed by TCRdb. The gene calls are TRBV5-1 and TRBJ2-3; the D call TRBD1 from the table was never checked on the DNA. The CDR3 length is 15 residues, termini included. Germline CDR1 SGHRS, CDR2 YFSETQ. The CDR3 sequence: CASILGGTRTDTQYF.

A remark on this clonotype: As the CDR3 is not closed by the conserved phenylalanine or tryptophan, this likely results from a read error. The CDR3 sequence is CASLGQGMQPQHL. The CDR3 region has the DNA TGTGCCAGTTTGGGACAGGGTATGCAGCCCCAGCATTTA. This chain joins TRBV19 and TRBJ1-5; 9 bases fit TRBD1. The germline V gene encodes CDR1 LNHDA and CDR2 SQIVND (reference sequence). V lost 8 bases and J lost 7; bases outside the gene matches: 6. This CDR3 is 13 amino acids long.

Here the CDR3 reads CASSSDWSSYEQYF. DNA of the CDR3: TGTGCCAGCAGCAGTGACTGGAGCTCCTACGAGCAGTACTTC. The V gene is TRBV7-9, the J gene TRBJ2-7; no definite D call. Germline-derived CDR1 and CDR2 are SEHNR and FQNEAQ (reference sequence). Trimming took off 5 bases at V and 0 bases at J, with 11 bases between the two ends. The length of the CDR3 is 14 residues.

A few counts support this clonotype. The chain is built from TRBV11-2 and TRBJ1-1; 8 positions agree with TRBD1. The CDR3 extends over 15 amino acids. Germline values: CDR1 SGHAT, CDR2 FQNNGV. J gave up 5 bases and V 1 base, and 6 bases lay outside the gene matches. In DNA, the CDR3 is TGTGCCAGCAGCTTAGGGACAGGGTCTTTGACTGAAGCTTTCTTT. Its protein product is CASSLGTGSLTEAFF.

This clonotype has a handful of counts. The chain links TRBV5-1 to TRBJ2-2; 12 bases map to TRBD2. The V gene end was trimmed by 3 bases and the J gene end by 1 base; junction bases not matched to a gene: 4. Looked up from germline, CDR1 is SGHRS and CDR2 is YFSETQ. The CDR3 consists of 17 residues. Here the CDR3 reads CASSSGTSGRNTGELFF. In nucleotides, the CDR3 is TGCGCCAGCAGCTCCGGGACTAGCGGGCGGAACACCGGGGAGCTGTTTTTT.

This clonotype was seen a handful of times. The V and J genes are TRBV5-4 and TRBJ1-1, with D hard to call. The CDR3 has 12 residues. V was trimmed by 10 bases and J by 1 base, leaving 11 bases between them. CDR1 is SGHNT and CDR2 is YYREEE in the germline V gene (reference sequence). The CDR3 region has the DNA TGTGCCGGCGGACCGAGGAACACTGAAGCTTTCTTT. Translated, it gives CAGGPRNTEAFF.

This clonotype was seen repeatedly, ten times or more. This chain connects TRBV5-1 to TRBJ2-7; the D gene is possibly TRBD1 (5 bases). Trimming removed 5 bases at V and 3 bases at J, with 18 bases between. This CDR3 is 15 amino acids long. Germline V gives CDR1 SGHRS, CDR2 YFSETQ. Written as DNA, the CDR3 is TGCGCCAGCAGACCTTTAGGGGCCACTAACTACGAGCAGTACTTC. Protein: CASRPLGATNYEQYF.

This clonotype was observed at least ten times. The chain is built from TRBV20-1 and TRBJ1-1; D is perhaps TRBD1 (6 bases). V gave up 6 bases and J gave up 5 bases, with 10 bases separating them. The germline V gene has CDR1 DFQATT and CDR2 SNEGSKA (reference sequence). CDR3 length equals 11 residues. CDR3 residues: CSARGGTEAFF. DNA for the CDR3: TGCAGTGCCAGGGGTGGAACTGAAGCTTTCTTT.

This clonotype turned up a few times. The chain has TRBV4-1 and TRBJ2-4; 10 nucleotides line up with TRBD2. The CDR3 is 15 amino acids. V dropped 5 bases and J dropped 4; count of bases not matched to a gene: 5. In germline, CDR1 is MGHRA, CDR2 YSYEKL. The CDR3 DNA is TGCGCCAGCAGCTACCGGACTAGCGGTAAAAACATTCAGTACTTC. It is translated as CASSYRTSGKNIQYF.

This chain links TRBV5-1 with TRBJ2-7; D possibly corresponds to TRBD1 (6 bases). Germline lookup yields CDR1 SGHRS and CDR2 YFSETQ. The CDR3 sequence is 15 residues long. Trimming stripped 2 bases from V and 3 bases from J, with 15 bases between. The CDR3 sequence: CASSLTGLFGYEQYF. As DNA, the CDR3 is TGCGCCAGCAGCTTAACAGGGCTTTTCGGCTACGAGCAGTACTTC.

The gene calls are TRBV19 and TRBJ2-7; possible D gene TRBD1, 5 bases. This CDR3 comprises 14 residues. The germline V gene encodes CDR1 LNHDA and CDR2 SQIVND (reference sequence). Trimming shortened V by 5 bases and J by 3 bases, and 14 bases separated the two germline ends. DNA for the CDR3: TGTGCCAGTAGTGTTCTGATCGACAGCTACGAGCAGTACTTC. Translated: CASSVLIDSYEQYF.

The V gene is TRBV4-3, the J gene TRBJ1-6; no clear D gene. The V end was cut by 0 bases, the J end by 11 bases, with 17 bases between. Looked up from germline, CDR1 is LGHNA and CDR2 is YSLEER. The CDR3 is 16 amino acids. The DNA for the CDR3 is TGCGCCAGCAGCCAAGATTGGGGTGGATTGTCGGCACCCCTCCACTTT. Translating gives CASSQDWGGLSAPLHF.

The chain combines TRBV6-5 with TRBJ1-2, with 9 positions matching TRBD1. J was trimmed by 4 bases and V by 2 bases; bases with no gene match: 11. The CDR3 is 17 residues long. The germline V gene has CDR1 MNHEY and CDR2 SVGAGI. The CDR3 bases are TGTGCCAGCAGTTACAAGGACAGGGGCCCCGAGAGCTATGGCTACACCTTC. Translating it yields CASSYKDRGPESYGYTF.

The chain has TRBV6-2 or TRBV6-3 and TRBJ2-4; D is possibly TRBD1 (6 bases). The CDR3 covers 13 residues. The V end was cut by 10 bases, the J end by 9 bases, with 19 bases between. Per germline, CDR1 MNHEY and CDR2 SVGEGT. In DNA form, the CDR3 reads TGTGCCACCTGGCAGGGGATTCGCGGCATTCAGTACTTC. Translating it yields CATWQGIRGIQYF.

This chain uses TRBV7-9 with TRBJ2-7; possible D gene TRBD2, 6 bases. Looked up from germline, CDR1 is SEHNR and CDR2 is FQNEAQ (reference sequence). The ends were cut back, 0 bases at V and 5 bases at J, with 11 bases in the middle. The CDR3 consists of 14 residues. The CDR3 DNA reads as TGTGCCAGCAGCTTAGCGGACTACAGCCACGAGCAGTACTTC. It specifies CASSLADYSHEQYF.

The rearrangement uses TRBV7-8 and TRBJ2-1; D ambiguous. Looked up from germline, CDR1 is SGHVS and CDR2 is FQNEAQ. The CDR3 has 16 residues. V shed 7 bases and J shed 4 bases, with 20 bases lying between them. CDR3 DNA sequence: TGTGCCAGCATCGTCAACCTCCTCCGTGAATACAATGAGCAGTTCTTC. This sequence encodes CASIVNLLREYNEQFF.

This rearrangement joins TRBV12-3 or TRBV12-4 to TRBJ2-5, with 7 bases that match TRBD1. V lost 6 bases and J lost 0; bases outside the gene matches: 16. The CDR3 length is 18 residues. CDR3 in amino acids: CASSLDVTGTENQETQYF. For the CDR3, the DNA is TGTGCCAGCAGCCTGGACGTGACCGGGACAGAGAACCAAGAGACCCAGTACTTC.

The gene calls are TRBV5-1 and TRBJ2-7; D is possibly TRBD2 (6 bases). CDR3 length: 15 residues. Germline loops: CDR1 SGHRS, CDR2 YFSETQ. Trimming pared 1 base from V and 3 bases from J, leaving 14 bases between. The CDR3 reads CASSLSGGVGYEQYF. CDR3 DNA sequence: TGCGCCAGCAGCTTGTCCGGGGGTGTAGGCTACGAGCAGTACTTC.

The rearrangement joins TRBV3-1 to TRBJ2-5; D unclear. V lost 0 bases to trimming and J lost 5 bases, with 16 bases between them. This CDR3 region has 16 residues. CDR1 and CDR2 (germline): LGHDT, YNNKEL (reference sequence). CDR3 sequence: CASSQELQPLLETQYF. The CDR3 nucleotides are TGTGCCAGCAGCCAAGAGCTACAACCCCTTCTGGAGACCCAGTACTTC.

This clonotype was detected only a few times. The rearrangement uses TRBV7-9 and TRBJ1-2; no firm D call. The CDR3 runs 18 residues. In germline, CDR1 is SEHNR, CDR2 FQNEAQ (reference sequence). The ends were cut back, 4 bases at V and 5 bases at J, with 26 bases in the middle. CDR3 protein: CASSSSLRLAPSGYGYTF. The CDR3 DNA is TGTGCCAGCAGCTCCTCCCTTCGATTGGCGCCCAGCGGGTATGGCTACACCTTC.

This clonotype was picked up a small number of times. This sequence joins TRBV5-1 and TRBJ2-1; 12 positions agree with TRBD2. This CDR3 is 18 amino acids long. Germline V gene data show CDR1 as SGHRS and CDR2 as YFSETQ. With 4 bases clipped from V and 3 bases from J, the junction kept 11 bases outside the gene matches. In DNA form, the CDR3 reads TGCGCCAGCAGCACAGGGGAGACTAGCGGGAGTTTCTACAATGAGCAGTTCTTC. Translation gives CASSTGETSGSFYNEQFF.

This clonotype was counted only a few times. V and J are TRBV12-3 or TRBV12-4 and TRBJ1-5; 11 bases map to TRBD1. The length of the CDR3 is 16 residues. V lost 5 bases and J lost 7; bases outside the gene matches: 10. The CDR3 sequence: CASSLSGTGGEQPQHF. As DNA, the CDR3 is TGTGCCAGCAGTCTCTCCGGGACAGGGGGAGAGCAGCCCCAGCATTTT.

V usage is TRBV4-3 and J usage is TRBJ2-1, with 8 bases aligning to TRBD1. The CDR3 consists of 17 residues. The germline V gene has CDR1 LGHNA and CDR2 YSLEER. The V segment lost 0 bases and the J segment 1 base; nucleotides outside the gene matches: 5. The CDR3 loop reads CASSQDWTGPSYNEQFF. CDR3 bases: TGCGCCAGCAGCCAAGACTGGACAGGGCCTTCCTACAATGAGCAGTTCTTC.